The sequence of this T cell receptor beta chain was determined in a study of control samples from healthy donors and cancer patients (dated by TCRdb to the early 2020s). The library was made by the immunoSEQ multiplex PCR assay. Held by TCRdb, this immuneACCESS table contains in-frame sequences only and omits some clones. Under half of the omission traces to an unresolved V gene where checked; the cause of the rest is unknown. This sample gives approximately 220,000 clones in total; roughly 94% of them show up just once. Approximately 1.4% of the sample comes from the top ten. The CDR3 covers 15 residues, taking in both the cysteine and the phenylalanine. The entry retains the CDR3 DNA only, 45 bases that are in frame from base 1. Deletion took 0 bases off V and 5 bases off J, with a span of 11 bases between the germline ends. CDR1 and CDR2, looked up from the germline V gene, are MGHRA and YSYEKL.

Comment on this clone: Its antigen remains undetermined. Nothing much larger sits one base from this clone, and base qualities are not available.

The TCR was taken from a man aged 45-65 years in good health. Specimen: blood. The rearranged chain carries TRBV4-1 and TRBJ1-5, with a tentative D gene TRBD1 over 5 matching bases. The DNA sequence follows: TGCGCCAGCAGCCAAGATCCGGGGACTTATCAGCCCCAGCATTTT. Its protein is CASSQDPGTYQPQHF.